The 10 T cell receptor beta chains given below trace back to one sample, sequenced in a study of HIV-infected patients and healthy controls (dated by TCRdb to the mid-2010s). The library was generated by 5' RACE. This sample was sequenced with an Illumina MiSeq. Reverse transcription of approximately 500 ng RNA was performed with SuperScript III using primers directed against the alpha and beta constant regions. Separate alpha and beta chain libraries were generated by chain-specific third strand synthesis with multiplexing indices. Starting from the raw public reads, TCRdb applied fastp trimming at Q25, assembled clones with MiXCR and retained in-frame beta chains. Duplicate CDR3 protein sequences are folded into a single record with the most common DNA and genes. The table for this sample lists roughly 17,000 distinct CDR3 sequences; approximately 5% of them were counted only once. The ten largest make up roughly 2% of the sample.

Since whole blood was used without any cell fractionation, the repertoire reflected all peripheral T cells in unsorted form. The sequencing sample was made of blood. These receptors were taken from an adult in good health.

This clonotype was seen many times. For the CDR3, the DNA is TGTGCCAGCAGTTTACTTACAGGGGGCTACGCACAAGATACGCAGTATTTT. Its protein is CASSLLTGGYAQDTQYF. The V gene is TRBV28, the J gene TRBJ2-3; 9 nucleotides line up with TRBD1. The CDR3 is made up of 17 amino acids. V shed 2 bases and J 5 bases; nucleotides not matched to a gene: 11. The V gene's germline CDR1 is MDHEN and CDR2 SYDVKM. The full variable domain, rest sourced from reference TRBV28 and TRBJ2-3, is DVKVTQSSRYLVKRTGEKVFLECVQDMDHENMFWYRQDPGLGLRLIYFSYDVKMKEKGDIPEGYSVSREKKERFSLILESASTNQTSMYLCASSLLTGGYAQDTQYFGPGTRLTVL.

This clonotype was recorded at least ten times. V gene TRBV28 combines with J gene TRBJ2-3; 8 nucleotides match TRBD1. J was trimmed by 3 bases and V by 1 base; bases with no gene match: 3. The CDR3 contains 15 residues. Germline V gene lookup returns CDR1 MDHEN and CDR2 SYDVKM. The CDR3 sequence is CASSLSTGGTDTQYF. The DNA of the CDR3 is TGTGCCAGCAGTTTATCAACAGGGGGGACAGATACGCAGTATTTT.

This clonotype was observed at least ten times. This sequence joins TRBV7-2 and TRBJ2-1, with 10 bases that match TRBD2. The length of the CDR3 is 18 residues. Germline CDR1 and CDR2: SGHTA and FQGNSA. The V segment lost 1 base and the J segment 7 bases; nucleotides outside the gene matches: 13. This CDR3 is CASSLVGSGGLYPNEQFF. CDR3 DNA sequence: TGTGCCAGCAGCTTAGTGGGTAGCGGGGGGCTTTACCCTAATGAGCAGTTCTTC.

This clonotype has a count of ten or more. This chain connects TRBV10-3 to TRBJ2-1, with D tentatively TRBD1 (5 bases). Germline CDR1 ENHRY, CDR2 SYGVKD. The germline V and J ends were trimmed by 3 bases and 3 bases, with 18 bases remaining between them. CDR3 size: 17 residues. CDR3 sequence: CAISEPTGPLNYNEQFF. The CDR3 bases are TGTGCCATCAGTGAACCTACAGGACCCCTGAACTACAATGAGCAGTTCTTC.

This clonotype was found many times. The V gene is TRBV2, the J gene TRBJ2-2; the D is unclear. The germline V and J ends were trimmed by 8 bases and 7 bases, with 17 bases remaining between them. CDR1 is SNHLY, CDR2 FYNNEI, per germline. This CDR3 spans 14 amino acids. The CDR3 sequence: CASWTVRGGGELFF. CDR3 sequence (DNA): TGTGCCAGCTGGACCGTACGAGGCGGCGGGGAGCTGTTTTTT.

This clonotype appeared many times. This rearrangement joins TRBV9 to TRBJ1-4, with TRBD1 matching over 8 bases. The germline CDR1 and CDR2 sequences are SGDLS and YYNGEE. With V trimmed by 4 bases and J by 7 bases, 6 bases remained unmatched. The CDR3 is 14 residues long. The CDR3 DNA follows: TGTGCCAGCAGCCTAAGACAGGGGCCTGAAAAACTGTTTTTT. Its protein product is CASSLRQGPEKLFF.

This clonotype has at least ten counts. The chain links TRBV10-3 to TRBJ2-4; D remains unclear. CDR1 is ENHRY and CDR2 is SYGVKD in the germline V gene. This CDR3 spans 14 amino acids. V gave up 7 bases and J gave up 0 bases, with 10 bases separating them. In DNA form, the CDR3 reads TGTGCCATCACAGACACTTTAGCCAAAAACATTCAGTACTTC. Protein: CAITDTLAKNIQYF.

In this sample, this clonotype turned up a few times. The CDR3 sequence is CASSPRQGTFQETQYF. Written as DNA, the CDR3 is TGTGCCAGCAGCCCTAGACAGGGTACTTTCCAAGAGACCCAGTACTTC. The rearrangement uses TRBV6-5 and TRBJ2-5; 7 nucleotides match TRBD1. V trimming: 6 bases; J trimming: 1 base; junction bases outside the gene matches: 11. The germline gives CDR1 MNHEY, CDR2 SVGAGI. CDR3 length: 16 amino acids.

This clonotype occurred many times. V gene TRBV6-2 or TRBV6-3 combines with J gene TRBJ2-3; D unresolved. Trimming removed 8 bases from V and 4 bases from J, with 16 bases in between. Germline V gene lookup returns CDR1 MNHEY and CDR2 SVGEGT. The CDR3 length is 14 residues. CDR3 DNA: TGTGCCAGCGGCCCCCCGACCGACGCAGATACGCAGTATTTT. Translating it yields CASGPPTDADTQYF.

There are many counts of this clonotype. The chain employs TRBV5-1 and TRBJ1-1, with 7 bases fitting TRBD1. V lost 4 bases to trimming and J lost 5 bases; unmatched junction nucleotides: 11. This CDR3 has 15 amino acids. Germline loops: CDR1 SGHRS, CDR2 YFSETQ. CDR3 amino acids: CASSKTGARNTEAFF. The CDR3 DNA sequence: TGCGCCAGCAGCAAAACAGGGGCCCGTAATACTGAAGCTTTCTTT.